The clone carrying this TCR beta chain was seen more than once but under ten times. The antigen is not known. This CDR3 is built from 14 residues. CDR1 is MDHEN, CDR2 SYDVKM, per germline. With 2 bases removed from V and 4 bases from J, the gap between germline ends came to 11 bases. The sample comes from a study of vaccination and CD4 T cells after COVID-19. Whole-study context: A vaccine, either BNT162b2 or mRNA-1273, was given to participants in two doses. Study-level points and caveats: For convalescent patients, a median about 86% of reactive clones surfaced exclusively after vaccination.

The Oncomine TCR Beta short-read assay generated sequence data from the DNA of cultured CD4+ T cells. In this case, cultured CD4+ T cells provided the extracted genomic DNA. Each CDR3 protein is one row after TCRdb ran MiXCR on the PCR reads. The sample has more than 25,000 distinct CDR3 sequences, 55% to 80% seen once. Treatment noted: roughly 10-day PBMC culture with coronavirus spike peptide pools or control peptides (ViraFEST assay). This chain joins TRBV28 and TRBJ2-5, with no clear D. Source: CD4+ T cells from blood, cultured in vitro, taken after SARS-CoV-2 vaccination. The sequence was obtained from a human donor who received a COVID-19 vaccine. The DNA of the CDR3 is TGTGCCAGCAGTTTAAAGGGTCAGACAGAGACCCAGTACTTC. Its protein is CASSLKGQTETQYF.